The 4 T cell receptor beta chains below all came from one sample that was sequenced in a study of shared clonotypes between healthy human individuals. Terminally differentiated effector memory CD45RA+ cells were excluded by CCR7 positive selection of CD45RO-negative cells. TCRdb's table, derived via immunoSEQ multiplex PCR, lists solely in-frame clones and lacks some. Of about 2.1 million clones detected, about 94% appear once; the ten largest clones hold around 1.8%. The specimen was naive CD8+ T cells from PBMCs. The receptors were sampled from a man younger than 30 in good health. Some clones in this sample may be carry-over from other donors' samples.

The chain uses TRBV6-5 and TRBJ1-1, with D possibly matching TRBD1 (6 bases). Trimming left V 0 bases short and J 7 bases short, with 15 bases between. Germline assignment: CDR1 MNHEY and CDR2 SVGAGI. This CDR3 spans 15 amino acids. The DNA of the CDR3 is TGTGCCAGCAGTTACTCGGGTAACGCACAGGGTGAAGCTTTCTTT. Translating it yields CASSYSGNAQGEAFF.

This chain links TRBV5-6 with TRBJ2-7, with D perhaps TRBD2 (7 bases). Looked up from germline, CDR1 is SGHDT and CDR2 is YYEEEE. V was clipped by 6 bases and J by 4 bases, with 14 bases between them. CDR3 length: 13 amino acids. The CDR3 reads CASTRGAAYEQYF. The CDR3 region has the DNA TGTGCCAGCACCCGGGGGGCAGCTTACGAGCAGTACTTC. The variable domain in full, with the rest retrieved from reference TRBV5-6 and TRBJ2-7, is DAGVTQSPTHLIKTRGQQVTLRCSPKSGHDTVSWYQQALGQGPQFIFQYYEEEERQRGNFPDRFSGHQFPNYSSELNVNALLLGDSALYLCASTRGAAYEQYFGPGTRLTVT.

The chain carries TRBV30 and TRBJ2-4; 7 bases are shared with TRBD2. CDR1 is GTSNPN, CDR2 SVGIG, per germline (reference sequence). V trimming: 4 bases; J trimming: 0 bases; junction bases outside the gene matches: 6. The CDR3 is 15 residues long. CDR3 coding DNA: TGTGCCTGGACCCCGGAGCGGGGAGCCAAAAACATTCAGTACTTC. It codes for CAWTPERGAKNIQYF.

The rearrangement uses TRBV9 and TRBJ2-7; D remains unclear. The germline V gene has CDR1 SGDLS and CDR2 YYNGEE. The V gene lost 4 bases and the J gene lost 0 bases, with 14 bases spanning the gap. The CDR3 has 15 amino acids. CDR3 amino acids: CASSPFGKSSYEQYF. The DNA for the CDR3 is TGTGCCAGCAGCCCCTTTGGGAAAAGCTCCTACGAGCAGTACTTC.